This TCR beta chain is drawn from a study of T cells expressing NK-cell markers. The overall study: TCR beta repertoires came from sorted CD3+CD56+NKG2C+, CD3+CD56+NKG2C- and CD3+CD56-NKG2C+ T cells.

Per germline, CDR1 DFQATT and CDR2 SNEGSKA (reference sequence). This CDR3 has 18 amino acids. Findings of the study overall: Dominant NKG2C+ clonotypes in roughly six donors made up roughly 1.0-8% of CD8+ T cells.

To note about this clonotype: Its antigen is currently unknown.

TCRdb re-called the 5' RACE reads; every CDR3 protein appears as one record, without DNA. The sample table includes 500,000 to 600,000 distinct CDR3 sequences. Sequencing was carried out using blood T cells: a sorted CD56 or NKG2C T cell subset, CD4+ or CD8+ T cells, or bulk PBMC T cells (not recorded which). The rearrangement uses TRBV20-1 and TRBJ2-3; the D call from TCRdb, TRBD1, cannot be confirmed without DNA. The receptor's source is a young man in good health. The CDR3 sequence: CSASPTGGPILNTDTQYF.